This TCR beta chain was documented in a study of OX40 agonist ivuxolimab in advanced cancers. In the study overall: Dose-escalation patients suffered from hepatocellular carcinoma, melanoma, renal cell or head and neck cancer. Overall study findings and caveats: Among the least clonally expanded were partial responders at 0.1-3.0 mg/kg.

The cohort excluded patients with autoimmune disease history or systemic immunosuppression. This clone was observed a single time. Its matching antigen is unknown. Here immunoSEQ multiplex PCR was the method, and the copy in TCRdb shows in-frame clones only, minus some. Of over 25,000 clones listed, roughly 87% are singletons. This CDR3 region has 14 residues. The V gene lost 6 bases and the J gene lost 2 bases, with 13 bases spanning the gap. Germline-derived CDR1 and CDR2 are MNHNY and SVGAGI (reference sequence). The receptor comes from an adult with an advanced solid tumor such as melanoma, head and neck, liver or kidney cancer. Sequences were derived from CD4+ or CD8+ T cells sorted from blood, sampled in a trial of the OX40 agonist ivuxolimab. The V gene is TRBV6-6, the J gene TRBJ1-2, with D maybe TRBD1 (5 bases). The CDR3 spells CASSPSGVNYGYTF. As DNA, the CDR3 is TGTGCCAGCAGCCCATCGGGGGTAAACTATGGCTACACCTTC.